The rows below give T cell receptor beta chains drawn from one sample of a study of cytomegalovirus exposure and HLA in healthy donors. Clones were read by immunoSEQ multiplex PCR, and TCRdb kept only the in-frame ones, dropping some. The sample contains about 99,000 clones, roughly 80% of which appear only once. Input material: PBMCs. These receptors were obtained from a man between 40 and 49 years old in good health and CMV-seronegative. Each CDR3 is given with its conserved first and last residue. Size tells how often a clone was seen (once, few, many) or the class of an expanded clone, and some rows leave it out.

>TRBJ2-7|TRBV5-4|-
CASSLPGILSEQYF
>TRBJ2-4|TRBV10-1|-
CASSEDGTRNIQYF
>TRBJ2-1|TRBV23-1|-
CAGGQGNNEQFF
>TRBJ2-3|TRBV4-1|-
CANSPKRETDTQYF
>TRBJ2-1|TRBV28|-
CASSLSSVEQFF
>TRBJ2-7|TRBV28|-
CASSSPVTSTYEQYF
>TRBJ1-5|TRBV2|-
CASRGSTSIGRQPQHF
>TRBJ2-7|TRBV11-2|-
CASSPSRGQGYEQYF
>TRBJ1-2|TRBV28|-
CANQDRGKKHYGYTF
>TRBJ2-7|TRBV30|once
CAWSFRGGEQYF